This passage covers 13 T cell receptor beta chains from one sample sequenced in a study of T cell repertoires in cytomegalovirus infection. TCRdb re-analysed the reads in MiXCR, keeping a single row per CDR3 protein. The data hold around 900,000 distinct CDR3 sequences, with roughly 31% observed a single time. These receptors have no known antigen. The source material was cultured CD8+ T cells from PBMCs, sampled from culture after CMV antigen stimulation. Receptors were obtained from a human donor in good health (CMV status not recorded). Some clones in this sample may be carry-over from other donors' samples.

The CDR3 region has the DNA TGTGCCAGCAGTTTGCAACGGGATAATGAAAAACTGTTTTTT. Translation: CASSLQRDNEKLFF. The V call is TRBV27, the J call TRBJ1-4; D call uncertain. The V gene lost 3 bases and the J gene lost 4 bases, with 9 bases spanning the gap. CDR1 is MNHEY and CDR2 is SMNVEV in the germline V gene (reference sequence). The CDR3 contains 14 residues. Based on the CDR3 plus reference TRBV27 and TRBJ1-4, the full variable domain is EAQVTQNPRYLITVTGKKLTVTCSQNMNHEYMSWYRQDPGLGLRQIYYSMNVEVTDKGDVPEGYKVSRKEKRNFPLILESPSPNQTSLYFCASSLQRDNEKLFFGSGTQLSVL.

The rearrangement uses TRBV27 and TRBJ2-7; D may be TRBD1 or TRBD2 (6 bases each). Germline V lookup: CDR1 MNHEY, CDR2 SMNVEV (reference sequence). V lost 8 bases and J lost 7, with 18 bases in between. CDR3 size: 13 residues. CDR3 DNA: TGTGCCAGCGGGCCCAGGGGAGGCAGGGAGCAGTACGTC. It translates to CASGPRGGREQYV.

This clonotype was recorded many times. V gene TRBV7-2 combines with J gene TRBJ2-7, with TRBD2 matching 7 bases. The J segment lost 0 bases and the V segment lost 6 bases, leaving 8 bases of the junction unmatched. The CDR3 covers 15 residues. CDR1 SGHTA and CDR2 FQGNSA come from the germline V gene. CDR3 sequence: CASSPGLTSSYEQYF. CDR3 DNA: TGTGCCAGCAGTCCGGGACTAACAAGCTCCTACGAGCAGTACTTC.

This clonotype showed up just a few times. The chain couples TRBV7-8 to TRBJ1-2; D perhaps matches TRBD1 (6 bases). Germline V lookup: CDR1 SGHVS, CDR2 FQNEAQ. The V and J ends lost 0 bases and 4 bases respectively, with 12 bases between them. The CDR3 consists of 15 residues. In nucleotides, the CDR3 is TGTGCCAGCAGCTTAGCATCAGGGGCCGTCTATGGCTACACCTTC. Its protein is CASSLASGAVYGYTF. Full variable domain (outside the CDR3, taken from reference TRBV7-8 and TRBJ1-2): GAGVSQSPRYKVAKRGQDVALRCDPISGHVSLFWYQQALGQGPEFLTYFQNEAQLDKSGLPSDRFFAERPEGSVSTLKIQRTQQEDSAVYLCASSLASGAVYGYTFGSGTRLTVV.

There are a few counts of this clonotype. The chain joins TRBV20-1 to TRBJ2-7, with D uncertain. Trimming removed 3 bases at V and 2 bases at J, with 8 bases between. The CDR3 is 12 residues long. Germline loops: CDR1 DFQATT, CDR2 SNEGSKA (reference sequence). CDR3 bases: TGCAGTGCTAGGACGGCAACCTACGAGCAGTACTTC. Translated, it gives CSARTATYEQYF.

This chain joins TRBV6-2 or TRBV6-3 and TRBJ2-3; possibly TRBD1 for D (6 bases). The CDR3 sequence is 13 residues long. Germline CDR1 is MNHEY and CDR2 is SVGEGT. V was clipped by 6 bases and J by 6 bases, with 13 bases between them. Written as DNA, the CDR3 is TGTGCCAGCAGCACAGGGCCTAGGGATACGCAGTATTTT. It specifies CASSTGPRDTQYF.

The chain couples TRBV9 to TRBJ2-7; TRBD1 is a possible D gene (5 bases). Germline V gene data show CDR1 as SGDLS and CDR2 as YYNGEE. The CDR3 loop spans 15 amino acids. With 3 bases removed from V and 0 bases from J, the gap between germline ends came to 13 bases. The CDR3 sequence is CASSGGHLSSYEQYF. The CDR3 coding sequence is TGTGCCAGCAGCGGAGGACACCTGAGCTCCTACGAGCAGTACTTC.

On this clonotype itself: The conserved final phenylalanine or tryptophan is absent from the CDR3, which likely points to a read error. The CDR3 loop is CASSQELFYGYTY. The CDR3 nucleotides read TGCGCCAGCAGCCAGGAGCTTTTCTATGGCTACACCTAC. The chain joins TRBV4-3 to TRBJ1-2; D not certain. Germline loops: CDR1 LGHNA, CDR2 YSLEER. The CDR3 sequence is 13 residues long. The ends were cut back, 3 bases at V and 4 bases at J, with 9 bases in the middle.

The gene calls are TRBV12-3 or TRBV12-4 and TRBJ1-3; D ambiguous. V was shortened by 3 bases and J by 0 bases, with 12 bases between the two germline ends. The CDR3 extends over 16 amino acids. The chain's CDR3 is CASSFKLFVSGNTIYF. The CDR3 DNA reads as TGTGCCAGCAGTTTTAAGCTCTTCGTCTCTGGAAACACCATATATTTT.

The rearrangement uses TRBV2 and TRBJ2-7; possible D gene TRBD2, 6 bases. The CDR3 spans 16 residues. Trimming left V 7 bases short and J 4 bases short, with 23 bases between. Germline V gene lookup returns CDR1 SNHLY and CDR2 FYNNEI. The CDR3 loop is CASTLIGKEGRYEQYV. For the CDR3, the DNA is TGTGCCAGCACATTGATTGGTAAGGAGGGGCGGTACGAGCAGTACGTC.

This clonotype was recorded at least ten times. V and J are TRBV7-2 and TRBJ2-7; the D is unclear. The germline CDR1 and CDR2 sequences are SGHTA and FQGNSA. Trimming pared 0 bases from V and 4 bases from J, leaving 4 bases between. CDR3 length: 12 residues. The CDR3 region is CASSLAPYEQYF. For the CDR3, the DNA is TGTGCCAGCAGCTTAGCCCCGTACGAGCAGTACTTC.

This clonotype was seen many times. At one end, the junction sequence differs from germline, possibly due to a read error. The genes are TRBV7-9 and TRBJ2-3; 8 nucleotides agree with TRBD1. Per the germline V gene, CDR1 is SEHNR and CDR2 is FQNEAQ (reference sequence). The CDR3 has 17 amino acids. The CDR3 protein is CASSLAWQGAREDTQYF. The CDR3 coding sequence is TGTGCCAGCAGCCTAGCCTGGCAGGGGGCGCGTGAAGATACGCAGTATTTT.

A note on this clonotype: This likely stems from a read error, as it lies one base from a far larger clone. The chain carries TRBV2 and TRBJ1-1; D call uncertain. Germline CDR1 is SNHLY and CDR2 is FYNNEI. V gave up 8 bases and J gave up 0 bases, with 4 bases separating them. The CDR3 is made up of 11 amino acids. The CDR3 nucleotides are TGTGCCAGCTGGGTGAACACTGAAGCTTTCTTT. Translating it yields CASWVNTEAFF. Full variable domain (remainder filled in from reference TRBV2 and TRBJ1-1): EPEVTQTPSHQVTQMGQEVILRCVPISNHLYFYWYRQILGQKVEFLVSFYNNEISEKSEIFDDQFSVERPDGSNFTLKIRSTKLEDSAMYFCASWVNTEAFFGQGTRLTVV.